This T cell receptor (beta chain) came from a study of T cell repertoires in cytomegalovirus infection. Across the whole study: Well-studied HLA-B-restricted CMV epitopes were used in the study alongside recently identified HLA-C-restricted ones. Findings and caveats of the study: Ex vivo, HLA-C-restricted CMV-specific TCR beta clonotypes prevailed over the rest of the response. Summed public TCR beta family frequency identified CMV carriers bearing the relevant HLA.

TCRdb called the reads again in MiXCR, with one record for every CDR3 protein. The table shows 650,000 to 900,000 distinct CDR3 sequences, with almost 30% occurring only once. Regarding this clonotype: Its cognate antigen is unknown.

Trimming removed 7 bases from V and 0 bases from J; junction bases left unmatched: 6. Germline V gene lookup returns CDR1 MNHEY and CDR2 SVGAGI. The CDR3 length is 16 residues. Sequenced material: cultured CD8+ T cells from PBMCs, taken from culture after CMV antigen stimulation. This clonotype was obtained from a human donor in good health (CMV status not recorded). Some clones in this sample may be carry-over from other donors' samples. This rearrangement joins TRBV6-5 to TRBJ2-3, with 11 bases that match TRBD2. The CDR3 sequence: CASTPLAGASTDTQYF. CDR3 sequence (DNA): TGTGCCAGCACCCCACTAGCGGGGGCGAGCACAGATACGCAGTATTTT.